The 30 T cell receptor beta chains presented below share a single source sample, sequenced in a study of response to subunit inactivated influenza vaccine. TCRdb reanalysed the RT-PCR reads using MiXCR and keeps one entry per CDR3 protein. The profile covers approximately 520,000 distinct CDR3 sequences, with 25% appearing a single time and less than 2.5% taken by the ten largest. Material: CD4+ T cells sorted from PBMCs, obtained 5 days after vaccination. The receptor set was obtained from a man in his fifties or sixties who received an inactivated influenza vaccine.

This clonotype was observed a handful of times. V gene TRBV12-3 or TRBV12-4 combines with J gene TRBJ2-3; D is possibly TRBD1 or TRBD2 (5 bases each). This CDR3 region has 16 residues. Between the trimmed V and J ends, which lost 3 bases and 0 bases, there was a span of 13 bases. In nucleotides, the CDR3 is TGTGCCAGCAGTTTTGGGGGAAGCCCTAGCACAGATACGCAGTATTTT. This encodes CASSFGGSPSTDTQYF.

This clonotype was seen ten or more times. The rearrangement joins TRBV20-1 to TRBJ1-1, with a weak D call TRBD1 (6 bases). Germline CDR1 is DFQATT and CDR2 is SNEGSKA (reference sequence). The CDR3 totals 12 residues. The ends were cut back, 6 bases at V and 5 bases at J, with 13 bases in the middle. The CDR3 DNA reads TGCAGTGCCAGCGAAAGGGGGACTGAAGCTTTCTTT. Its protein is CSASERGTEAFF.

This clonotype was counted many times. The chain employs TRBV5-1 and TRBJ2-5, with 9 bases aligning to TRBD1. This CDR3 is 14 amino acids long. Germline CDR1 is SGHRS and CDR2 is YFSETQ. V trimming: 2 bases; J trimming: 3 bases; junction bases outside the gene matches: 2. The CDR3 DNA sequence: TGCGCCAGCAGCTTAGGACAGGGGAAAGAGACCCAGTACTTC. Amino acid sequence: CASSLGQGKETQYF.

Turning to this clonotype: As the CDR3 is not closed by the conserved phenylalanine or tryptophan, this likely results from a read error. This chain joins TRBV10-3 and TRBJ1-1; 7 bases are a match to TRBD1. Germline-derived CDR1 and CDR2 are ENHRY and SYGVKD. The V gene end was trimmed by 0 bases and the J gene end by 1 base; junction bases not matched to a gene: 2. CDR3 length equals 15 residues. This chain's CDR3 is CAISESGDRNTEAFC. The CDR3 nucleotides are TGTGCCATCAGTGAGTCAGGGGACAGGAACACTGAAGCTTTCTGT.

The chain uses TRBV28 and TRBJ2-3; either TRBD1 or TRBD2 may supply D (5 bases each). Trimming shortened V by 4 bases and J by 0 bases, and 11 bases separated the two germline ends. Per the germline V gene, CDR1 is MDHEN and CDR2 is SYDVKM. This CDR3 region has 15 residues. CDR3 in amino acids: CASSSRGTSTDTQYF. The CDR3, as DNA: TGTGCCAGCAGTTCCCGGGGCACTAGCACAGATACGCAGTATTTT.

The CDR3 DNA is TGCAGTGCTAGAGATCTGGGGACAGGCAGGGGCACAGATACGCAGTATTTT. This sequence encodes CSARDLGTGRGTDTQYF. The V gene is TRBV20-1, the J gene TRBJ2-3; TRBD1 matches at 8 bases. With 0 bases clipped from V and 1 base from J, the junction kept 9 bases outside the gene matches. The germline V gene encodes CDR1 DFQATT and CDR2 SNEGSKA (reference sequence). The CDR3 length is 17 residues.

This clonotype was counted only a few times. This rearrangement joins TRBV23-1 to TRBJ2-5; D uncertain. TRBV23-1 is treated as an ORF (open reading frame) with a function not yet certain. This CDR3 is built from 16 residues. The V end lost 11 bases, the J end lost 7 bases, and 29 bases lay between the germline ends. The CDR3 coding sequence is TGCGCCCCCAACCGGCGGCCGGTTGACGCAAAACGGACCCAGTACTTC. Amino acids: CAPNRRPVDAKRTQYF.

This clonotype turned up a few times. V gene TRBV11-2 combines with J gene TRBJ2-3; 11 bases are shared with TRBD2. The CDR3 has 15 amino acids. After removal of 4 bases from V and 4 bases from J, the junction contained 4 bases not matched to a gene. Germline CDR1 is SGHAT and CDR2 is FQNNGV. This CDR3 is CASSSLAGGADTQYF. The CDR3 DNA follows: TGTGCCAGCAGCTCGTTAGCGGGAGGGGCAGATACGCAGTATTTT.

The V and J genes are TRBV12-3 or TRBV12-4 and TRBJ2-5; no definite D call. This CDR3 spans 12 amino acids. V was clipped by 3 bases and J by 5 bases, with 7 bases between them. The CDR3 sequence is CASSFVGETQYF. DNA of the CDR3: TGTGCCAGCAGTTTCGTGGGGGAGACCCAGTACTTC.

This rearrangement joins TRBV18 to TRBJ2-1; 9 bases fit TRBD2. The CDR3 covers 16 residues. Trimming removed 2 bases from V and 8 bases from J; junction bases left unmatched: 10. Germline values: CDR1 KGHSH, CDR2 LQKENI. Here the CDR3 DNA reads TGTGCCAGCTCACCATTTTACGGCGGGAGGGACGATGAGCAGTTCTTC. Translation: CASSPFYGGRDDEQFF.

The V gene is TRBV15, the J gene TRBJ2-5, with TRBD1 matching over 7 bases. The CDR3 sequence is 14 residues long. From germline, CDR1 is LNHNV and CDR2 YYDKDF (reference sequence). The ends lost 5 bases at V and 4 bases at J; junction bases unmatched: 7. As DNA, the CDR3 is TGTGCCACCAGCCGACCAGGGGGTCGAGAGACCCAGTACTTC. As protein: CATSRPGGRETQYF.

This clonotype turned up a few times. The chain is built from TRBV20-1 and TRBJ1-1; D gene uncertain. Trimming removed 7 bases from V and 6 bases from J, with 6 bases in between. CDR1 and CDR2 (germline): DFQATT, SNEGSKA (reference sequence). The CDR3 loop spans 9 amino acids. The CDR3: CSDRAEAFF. The CDR3 region has the DNA TGCAGTGACCGGGCTGAAGCTTTCTTT.

This clonotype appeared once. The genes are TRBV6-5 and TRBJ1-4; D is possibly TRBD1 (6 bases). This CDR3 comprises 15 residues. Trimming left V 1 base short and J 7 bases short, with 13 bases between. Germline V gene sequence: CDR1 MNHEY, CDR2 SVGAGI. The CDR3 loop reads CASSYYQGFVEKLFF. The CDR3 DNA follows: TGTGCCAGCAGTTACTATCAGGGGTTTGTTGAAAAACTGTTTTTT.

The chain recombines TRBV4-2 with TRBJ2-2, with a tentative D call TRBD2 (5 bases). V shed 4 bases and J shed 7 bases, with 16 bases lying between them. This CDR3 comprises 15 residues. Germline V lookup: CDR1 LGHNA, CDR2 YNFKEQ. DNA of the CDR3: TGTGCCAGCAGCCCCGAATCCAGAGGGTACGGGGAGCTGTTTTTT. Its protein product is CASSPESRGYGELFF.

V is TRBV2 and J is TRBJ1-4, with TRBD1 matching over 10 bases. This CDR3 is 14 amino acids long. Germline-derived CDR1 and CDR2 are SNHLY and FYNNEI. Germline trimming cut 7 bases from V and 8 bases from J; bases unmatched to any gene: 7. The CDR3 region is CASTVGTGVEKLFF. In DNA, the CDR3 is TGTGCCAGCACGGTCGGGACAGGGGTCGAAAAACTGTTTTTT.

The chain couples TRBV28 to TRBJ2-3; D not resolved. The CDR3 is made up of 15 amino acids. Germline V gene sequence: CDR1 MDHEN, CDR2 SYDVKM. Between the trimmed V and J ends, which lost 3 bases and 7 bases, there was a span of 17 bases. This chain's CDR3 is CASSLGRVGGYTQYF. CDR3 DNA: TGTGCCAGCAGTTTGGGTAGGGTCGGCGGATATACGCAGTATTTT.

The chain uses TRBV5-6 and TRBJ1-5; the match to TRBD1 covers 9 bases. V was pared by 3 bases and J by 7 bases, with 11 bases of the junction left unmatched. The CDR3 length is 16 residues. CDR1 and CDR2 from the germline V gene are SGHDT and YYEEEE. This chain's CDR3 is CASSSRDRGAGQPQHF. The CDR3 coding sequence is TGTGCCAGCAGCTCACGCGACAGGGGGGCCGGGCAGCCCCAGCATTTT.

This clonotype turned up a few times. The chain joins TRBV7-2 to TRBJ2-2; TRBD1 aligns across 8 bases. Germline values: CDR1 SGHTA, CDR2 FQGNSA. J gave up 4 bases and V 8 bases, and 9 bases lay outside the gene matches. The CDR3 has 15 amino acids. The CDR3 is CASHWGQVVTGELFF. CDR3 sequence (DNA): TGTGCCAGCCATTGGGGACAGGTTGTCACCGGGGAGCTGTTTTTT. The variable domain in full, with the rest retrieved from reference TRBV7-2 and TRBJ2-2, is GAGVSQSPSNKVTEKGKDVELRCDPISGHTALYWYRQSLGQGLEFLIYFQGNSAPDKSGLPSDRFSAERTGGSVSTLTIQRTQQEDSAVYLCASHWGQVVTGELFFGEGSRLTVL.

The rearrangement joins TRBV3-1 to TRBJ2-7; 10 bases map to TRBD1. The V segment lost 1 base and the J segment 7 bases; nucleotides outside the gene matches: 7. Per germline, CDR1 LGHDT and CDR2 YNNKEL (reference sequence). CDR3 length: 15 residues. In DNA form, the CDR3 reads TGTGCCAGCAGCCAAGGGACAGGGGGGTTTCAAGAGCAGTACTTC. Translating gives CASSQGTGGFQEQYF.

This clonotype has at least ten counts. The chain has TRBV12-3 or TRBV12-4 and TRBJ2-5; a possible D gene is TRBD2 (6 bases). There are 13 residues in the CDR3. V lost 2 bases and J 5 bases, leaving 9 bases between the germline ends. The CDR3 loop reads CASSLSRGETQYF. The CDR3 DNA follows: TGTGCCAGCAGTTTAAGCCGGGGGGAGACCCAGTACTTC.

Here the CDR3 DNA reads TGTGCCATCGGACAGTCCTACGAGCAGTACTTC. Its protein product is CAIGQSYEQYF. The gene calls are TRBV10-3 and TRBJ2-7, with a tentative D call TRBD1 (6 bases). Trimming left V 8 bases short and J 1 base short, with 6 bases between. This CDR3 is built from 11 residues. CDR1 is ENHRY and CDR2 is SYGVKD in the germline V gene.

The table lists this clonotype with many counts. The chain uses TRBV29-1 and TRBJ2-7; D ambiguous. The ends were cut back, 3 bases at V and 5 bases at J, with 8 bases in the middle. CDR1 is SQVTM and CDR2 is ANQGSEA in the germline V gene. The CDR3 is 11 residues long. CDR3 in DNA: TGCAGCGTTGATAGGTTCAACGAGCAGTACTTC. It translates to CSVDRFNEQYF.

CDR3 DNA: TGCGCCAGCAGCTTGGAGGCGGAAAAGTGGGAGACCCAGTACTTC. Protein sequence: CASSLEAEKWETQYF. This rearrangement joins TRBV5-1 to TRBJ2-5; no clear D gene. Trimming removed 0 bases at V and 5 bases at J, with 14 bases between. The length of the CDR3 is 15 residues. Germline CDR1 is SGHRS and CDR2 is YFSETQ.

CDR3 sequence reads: CASSLALGDYEQYF. CDR3 DNA: TGTGCCAGCAGCTTAGCGCTTGGAGACTACGAGCAGTACTTC. The J gene is TRBJ2-7, the V gene TRBV7-9; no reliable D call. V lost 0 bases to trimming and J lost 3 bases, with 9 bases between them. The CDR3 consists of 14 residues. From germline, CDR1 is SEHNR and CDR2 FQNEAQ (reference sequence). Supplemented by reference TRBV7-9 and TRBJ2-7, the full variable domain reads DTGVSQNPRHKITKRGQNVTFRCDPISEHNRLYWYRQTLGQGPEFLTYFQNEAQLEKSRLLSDRFSAERPKGSFSTLEIQRTEQGDSAMYLCASSLALGDYEQYFGPGTRLTVT.

This clonotype was seen a few times. The V and J genes are TRBV6-2 or TRBV6-3 and TRBJ2-1, with 9 bases identical to TRBD1. V gave up 7 bases and J gave up 7 bases; unmatched junction bases: 14. The CDR3 has 16 residues. Germline V lookup: CDR1 MNHEY, CDR2 SVGEGT. The CDR3 reads CASTNLRTGAGNEQFF. The CDR3 DNA sequence: TGTGCCAGCACCAACCTTAGGACAGGGGCGGGGAATGAGCAGTTCTTC.

The chain carries TRBV11-2 and TRBJ2-3; 12 bases match TRBD2. The ends lost 5 bases at V and 4 bases at J; junction bases unmatched: 7. This CDR3 spans 16 amino acids. Germline V gene sequence: CDR1 SGHAT, CDR2 FQNNGV. The CDR3 here is CASSLPSGRAADTQYF. Here the CDR3 DNA reads TGTGCCAGCAGCCTGCCTAGCGGGAGGGCTGCAGATACGCAGTATTTT. The full variable domain, rest sourced from reference TRBV11-2 and TRBJ2-3, is EAGVAQSPRYKIIEKRQSVAFWCNPISGHATLYWYQQILGQGPKLLIQFQNNGVVDDSQLPKDRFSAERLKGVDSTLKIQPAKLEDSAVYLCASSLPSGRAADTQYFGPGTRLTVL.

This clonotype appeared a few times. V and J are TRBV6-1 and TRBJ2-2; D not resolved. Germline CDR1 MNHNS, CDR2 SASEGT. The CDR3 spans 13 residues. The germline V and J ends were trimmed by 1 base and 7 bases, with 7 bases remaining between them. This CDR3 is CASSEERNGELFF. CDR3 nucleotides: TGTGCCAGCAGTGAAGAACGAAACGGGGAGCTGTTTTTT.

The chain employs TRBV4-3 and TRBJ2-7, with 7 positions matching TRBD1. The CDR3 length is 15 residues. J lost 3 bases, V lost 3 bases, and 8 bases had no gene match. Germline V gene lookup returns CDR1 LGHNA and CDR2 YSLEER. CDR3 protein: CASSQGRTGFYEQYF. The DNA of the CDR3 is TGCGCCAGCAGCCAGGGAAGGACAGGCTTCTACGAGCAGTACTTC.

In this sample, this clonotype turned up a few times. The genes are TRBV14 and TRBJ2-1; 7 bases map to TRBD2. The CDR3 sequence is 17 residues long. Germline V gene sequence: CDR1 SGHDN, CDR2 FVKESK. J was trimmed by 5 bases and V by 1 base; bases with no gene match: 11. The CDR3 sequence is CASSQGSGLRINNEQFF. Here the CDR3 DNA reads TGTGCCAGCAGCCAAGGTAGCGGGCTTAGGATCAACAATGAGCAGTTCTTC.

This sequence joins TRBV9 and TRBJ1-1; unclear D gene. This CDR3 comprises 13 residues. CDR1 is SGDLS, CDR2 YYNGEE, per germline. V dropped 2 bases and J dropped 3 bases, with 8 bases sitting between them. CDR3 DNA: TGTGCCAGCAGCGTCGGCGGATACACTGAAGCTTTCTTT. Its protein is CASSVGGYTEAFF.